These 4 T cell receptor beta chains were sequenced from one sample in a study of cytomegalovirus exposure and HLA in healthy donors. PCR involved 60 Vbeta and 13 Jbeta primers. Clones were sequenced by immunoSEQ multiplex PCR, and TCRdb holds only the in-frame ones, with some missing. Found here are some 90,000 clones, 65% to 75% of them singletons; the top ten hold roughly 15%. The source material was PBMCs. These receptor sequences come from a woman aged 70 to 79 in good health and CMV-seropositive.

The V call is TRBV25-1, the J call TRBJ1-1; no firm D call. This CDR3 comprises 13 residues. Trimming cost V 1 base and J 3 bases, with 6 bases left between them. CDR1 and CDR2 from the germline V gene are MGHDK and SYGVNS. In DNA form, the CDR3 reads TGTGCCAGCAGTGAATCCGTCTACACTGAAGCTTTCTTT. Its translation is CASSESVYTEAFF. Using reference TRBV25-1 and TRBJ1-1 for the parts outside the CDR3, the full variable domain is EADIYQTPRYLVIGTGKKITLECSQTMGHDKMYWYQQDPGMELHLIHYSYGVNSTEKGDLSSESTVSRIRTEHFPLTLESARPSHTSQYLCASSESVYTEAFFGQGTRLTVV.

This chain uses TRBV19 with TRBJ2-6, with D perhaps TRBD2 (5 bases). The CDR3 has 17 amino acids. The V end lost 0 bases, the J end lost 0 bases, and 9 bases lay between the germline ends. CDR1 and CDR2 (germline): LNHDA, SQIVND (reference sequence). Written as DNA, the CDR3 is TGTGCCAGTAGTATAGAGGGGAGCAGCTCTGGGGCCAACGTCCTGACTTTC. It is translated as CASSIEGSSSGANVLTF. Full variable domain (missing parts from reference TRBV19 and TRBJ2-6): DGGITQSPKYLFRKEGQNVTLSCEQNLNHDAMYWYRQDPGQGLRLIYYSQIVNDFQKGDIAEGYSVSREKKESFPLTVTSAQKNPTAFYLCASSIEGSSSGANVLTFGAGSRLTVL.

The J gene is TRBJ2-1, the V gene TRBV5-5; perhaps TRBD1 as D (6 bases). The CDR3 is 12 amino acids. V lost 2 bases and J 6 bases, leaving 6 bases between the germline ends. Germline values: CDR1 SGHKS, CDR2 YYEKEE (reference sequence). CDR3 nucleotide sequence: TGTGCCAGCAGCTTACAGGGCAATGAGCAGTTCTTC. This encodes CASSLQGNEQFF.

This clone was seen once. The rearrangement joins TRBV30 to TRBJ1-1, with D possibly matching TRBD1 (5 bases). The CDR3 consists of 11 residues. V lost 2 bases and J 11 bases, leaving 12 bases between the germline ends. Germline values: CDR1 GTSNPN, CDR2 SVGIG (reference sequence). The DNA of the CDR3 is TGTGCCTGGAGTTATGGCAGGGATGCTTTCTTT. Translating gives CAWSYGRDAFF.